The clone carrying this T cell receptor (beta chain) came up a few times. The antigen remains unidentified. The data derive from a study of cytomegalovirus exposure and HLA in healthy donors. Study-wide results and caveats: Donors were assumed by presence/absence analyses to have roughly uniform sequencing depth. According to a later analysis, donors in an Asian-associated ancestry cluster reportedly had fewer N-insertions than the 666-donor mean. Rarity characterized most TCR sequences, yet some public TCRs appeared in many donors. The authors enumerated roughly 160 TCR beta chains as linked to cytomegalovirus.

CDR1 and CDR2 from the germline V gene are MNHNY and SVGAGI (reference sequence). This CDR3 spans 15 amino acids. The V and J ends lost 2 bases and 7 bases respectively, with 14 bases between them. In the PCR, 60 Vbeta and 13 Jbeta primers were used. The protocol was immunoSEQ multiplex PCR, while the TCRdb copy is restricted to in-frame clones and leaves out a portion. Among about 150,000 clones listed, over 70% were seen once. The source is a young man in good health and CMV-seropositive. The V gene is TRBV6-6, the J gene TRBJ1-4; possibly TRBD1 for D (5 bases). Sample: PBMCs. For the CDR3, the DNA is TGTGCCAGCAGTTACAGCGCAGGGAGGGGTGAAAAACTGTTTTTT. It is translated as CASSYSAGRGEKLFF.